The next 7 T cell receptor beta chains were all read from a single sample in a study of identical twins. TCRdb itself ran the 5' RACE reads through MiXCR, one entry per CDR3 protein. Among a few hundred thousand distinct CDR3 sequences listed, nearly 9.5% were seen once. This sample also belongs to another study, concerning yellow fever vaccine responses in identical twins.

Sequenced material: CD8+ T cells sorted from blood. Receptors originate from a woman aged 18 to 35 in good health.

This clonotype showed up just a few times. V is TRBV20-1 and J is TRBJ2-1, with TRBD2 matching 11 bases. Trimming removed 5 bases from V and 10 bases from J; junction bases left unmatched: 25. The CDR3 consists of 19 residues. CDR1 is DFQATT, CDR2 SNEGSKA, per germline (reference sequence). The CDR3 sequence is CSAYPLGSSGRAPRWEQFF. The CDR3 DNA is TGCAGTGCTTACCCTCTTGGGAGTAGCGGGAGGGCCCCTAGATGGGAGCAGTTCTTC.

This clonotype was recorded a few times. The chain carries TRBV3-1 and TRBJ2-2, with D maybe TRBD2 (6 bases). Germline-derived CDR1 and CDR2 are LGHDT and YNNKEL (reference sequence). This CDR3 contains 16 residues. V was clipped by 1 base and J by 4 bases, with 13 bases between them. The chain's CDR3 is CASSQGLALSTGELFF. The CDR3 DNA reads TGTGCCAGCAGCCAAGGGCTAGCGCTATCCACCGGGGAGCTGTTTTTT.

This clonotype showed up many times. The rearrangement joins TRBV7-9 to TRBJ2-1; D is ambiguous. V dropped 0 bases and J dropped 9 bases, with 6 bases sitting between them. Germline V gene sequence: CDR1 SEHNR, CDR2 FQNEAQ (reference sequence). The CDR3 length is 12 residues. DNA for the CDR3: TGTGCCAGCAGCTTAGCGTACCTTGAGCAGTTCTTC. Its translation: CASSLAYLEQFF.

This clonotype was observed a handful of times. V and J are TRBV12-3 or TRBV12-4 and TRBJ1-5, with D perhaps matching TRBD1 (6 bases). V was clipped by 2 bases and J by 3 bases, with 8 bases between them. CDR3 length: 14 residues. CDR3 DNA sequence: TGTGCCAGCAGTTTACAGGGGATCAATCAGCCCCAGCATTTT. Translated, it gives CASSLQGINQPQHF.

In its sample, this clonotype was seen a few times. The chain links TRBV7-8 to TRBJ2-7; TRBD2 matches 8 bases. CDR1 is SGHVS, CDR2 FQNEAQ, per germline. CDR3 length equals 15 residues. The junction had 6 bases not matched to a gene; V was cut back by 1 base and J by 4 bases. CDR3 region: CASSLGGGLGYEQYF. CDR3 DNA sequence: TGTGCCAGCAGCTTAGGCGGGGGGCTAGGGTACGAGCAGTACTTC.

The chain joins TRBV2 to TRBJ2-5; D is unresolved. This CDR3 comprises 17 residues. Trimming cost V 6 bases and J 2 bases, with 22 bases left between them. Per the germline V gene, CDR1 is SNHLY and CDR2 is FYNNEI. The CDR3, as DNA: TGTGCCAGCAGCGTTCAAACTACAGAGGTTTCGCAAGAGACCCAGTACTTC. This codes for CASSVQTTEVSQETQYF.

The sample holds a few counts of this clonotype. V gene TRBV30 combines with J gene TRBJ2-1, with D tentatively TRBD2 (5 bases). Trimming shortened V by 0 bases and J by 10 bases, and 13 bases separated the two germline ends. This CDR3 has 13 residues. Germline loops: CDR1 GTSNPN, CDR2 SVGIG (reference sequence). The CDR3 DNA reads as TGTGCCTGGAGTGTACTGAGGGTGGAGGAGCAGTTCTTC. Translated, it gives CAWSVLRVEEQFF.